This TCR beta chain was recorded in a study of T cells in Graves' hyperthyroidism and ophthalmopathy. There were TCR beta CDR3 regions amplified from RNA transcripts. RT-PCR in the first round (using the HTBI primer set) targeted the TCR CDR3. One entry per CDR3 protein results from TCRdb running MiXCR on the multiplex PCR reads. This table has 700,000 or so distinct CDR3 sequences, over 15% appearing once. Per the germline V gene, CDR1 is LNHDA and CDR2 is SQIVND (reference sequence). The CDR3 length is 14 residues. V trimming: 5 bases; J trimming: 4 bases; junction bases outside the gene matches: 7. At least ten counts were recorded for this clonotype.

The sequence came from a young man with Graves' hyperthyroidism. The specimen sequenced was blood. J is TRBJ1-2 and V is TRBV19, with 7 positions matching TRBD1. The CDR3 region is CASSLQGPGYGYTF. As DNA, the CDR3 is TGTGCCAGTAGTCTACAGGGGCCCGGCTATGGCTACACCTTC.